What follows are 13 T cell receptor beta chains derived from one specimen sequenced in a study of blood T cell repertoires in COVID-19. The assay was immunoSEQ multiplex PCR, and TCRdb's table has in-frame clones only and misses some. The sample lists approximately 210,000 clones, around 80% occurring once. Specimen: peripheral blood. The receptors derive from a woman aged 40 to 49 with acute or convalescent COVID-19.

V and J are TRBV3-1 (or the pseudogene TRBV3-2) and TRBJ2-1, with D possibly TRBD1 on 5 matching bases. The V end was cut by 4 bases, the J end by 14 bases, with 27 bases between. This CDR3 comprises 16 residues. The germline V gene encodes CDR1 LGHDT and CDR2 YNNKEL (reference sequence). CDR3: CASSPDPRRGPQGEFF. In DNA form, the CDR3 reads TGTGCCAGCAGCCCCGATCCCCGTCGAGGACCCCAAGGGGAGTTCTTC.

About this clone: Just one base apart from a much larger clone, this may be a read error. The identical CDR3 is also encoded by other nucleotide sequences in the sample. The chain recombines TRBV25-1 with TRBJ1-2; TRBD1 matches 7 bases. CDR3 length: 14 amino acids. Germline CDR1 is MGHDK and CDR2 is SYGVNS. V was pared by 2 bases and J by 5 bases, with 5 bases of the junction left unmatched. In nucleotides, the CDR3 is TGTGCCAGCAGTGAACCAGGGGGTGCATATGGCTACACCTTC. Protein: CASSEPGGAYGYTF.

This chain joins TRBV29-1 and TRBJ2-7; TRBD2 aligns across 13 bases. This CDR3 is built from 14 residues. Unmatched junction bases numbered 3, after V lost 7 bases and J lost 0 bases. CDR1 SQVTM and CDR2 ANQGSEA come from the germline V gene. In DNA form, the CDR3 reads TGCAGCGCCGGGACTAGCGGGACCTCCTACGAGCAGTACTTC. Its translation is CSAGTSGTSYEQYF.

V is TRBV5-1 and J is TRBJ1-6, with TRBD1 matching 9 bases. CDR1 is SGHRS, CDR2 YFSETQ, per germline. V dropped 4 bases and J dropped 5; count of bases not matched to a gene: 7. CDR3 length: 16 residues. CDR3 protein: CASSLQGDRDNSPLHF. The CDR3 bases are TGCGCCAGCAGCCTCCAAGGGGACAGGGATAATTCACCCCTCCACTTT.

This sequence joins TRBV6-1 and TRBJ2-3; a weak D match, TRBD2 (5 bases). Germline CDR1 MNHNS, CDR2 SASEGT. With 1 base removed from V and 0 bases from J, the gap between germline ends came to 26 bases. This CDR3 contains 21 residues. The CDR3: CASSEDGIPATFSPSTDTQYF. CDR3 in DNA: TGTGCCAGCAGTGAAGACGGGATACCCGCAACGTTTTCCCCTAGCACAGATACGCAGTATTTT.

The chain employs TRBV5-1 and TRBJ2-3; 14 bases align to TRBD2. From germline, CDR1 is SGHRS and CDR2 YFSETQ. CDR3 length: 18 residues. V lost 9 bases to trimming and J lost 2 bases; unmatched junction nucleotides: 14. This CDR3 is CATRGGLAGARVTDTQYF. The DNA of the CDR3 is TGCGCCACCCGTGGGGGACTAGCGGGGGCGCGGGTCACAGATACGCAGTATTTT.

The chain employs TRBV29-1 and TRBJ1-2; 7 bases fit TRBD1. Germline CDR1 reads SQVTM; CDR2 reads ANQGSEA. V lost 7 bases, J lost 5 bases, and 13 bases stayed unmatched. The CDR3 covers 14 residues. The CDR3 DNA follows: TGCAGCGCCGACCTACGGACAGGATCTTATGGCTACACCTTC. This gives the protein CSADLRTGSYGYTF.

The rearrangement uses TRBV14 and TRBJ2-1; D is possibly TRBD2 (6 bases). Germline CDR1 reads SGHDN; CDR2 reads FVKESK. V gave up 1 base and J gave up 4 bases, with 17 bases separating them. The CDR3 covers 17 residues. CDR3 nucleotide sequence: TGTGCCAGCAGCCAAGTCCGAACGGGAGAAACTTACAATGAGCAGTTCTTC. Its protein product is CASSQVRTGETYNEQFF.

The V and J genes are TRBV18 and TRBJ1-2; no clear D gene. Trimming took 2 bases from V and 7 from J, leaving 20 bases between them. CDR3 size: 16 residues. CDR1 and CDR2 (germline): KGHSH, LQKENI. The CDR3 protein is CASSPGRTSRGSGYTF. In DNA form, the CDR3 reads TGTGCCAGCTCACCAGGACGGACCTCACGAGGGAGTGGCTACACCTTC.

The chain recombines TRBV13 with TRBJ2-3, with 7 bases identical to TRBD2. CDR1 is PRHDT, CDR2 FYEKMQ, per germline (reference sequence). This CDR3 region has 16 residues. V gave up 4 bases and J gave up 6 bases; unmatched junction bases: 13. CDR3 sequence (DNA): TGTGCCAGCAGCTCTATCGGGAGCGGGACCTCTGATACGCAGTATTTT. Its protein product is CASSSIGSGTSDTQYF.

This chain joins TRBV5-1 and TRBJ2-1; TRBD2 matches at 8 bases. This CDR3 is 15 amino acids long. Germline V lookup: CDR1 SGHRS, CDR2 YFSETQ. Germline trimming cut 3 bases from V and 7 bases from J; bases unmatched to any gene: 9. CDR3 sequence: CASSSSRGVVNEQFF. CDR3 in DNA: TGCGCCAGCAGCTCGTCGCGGGGGGTGGTAAATGAGCAGTTCTTC.

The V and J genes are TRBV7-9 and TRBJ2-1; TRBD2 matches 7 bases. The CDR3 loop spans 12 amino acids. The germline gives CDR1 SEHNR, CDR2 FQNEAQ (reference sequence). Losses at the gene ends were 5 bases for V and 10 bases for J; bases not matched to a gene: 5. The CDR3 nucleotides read TGTGCCAGCAGCCCAGGACTAGAGGAGCAGTTCTTC. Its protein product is CASSPGLEEQFF.

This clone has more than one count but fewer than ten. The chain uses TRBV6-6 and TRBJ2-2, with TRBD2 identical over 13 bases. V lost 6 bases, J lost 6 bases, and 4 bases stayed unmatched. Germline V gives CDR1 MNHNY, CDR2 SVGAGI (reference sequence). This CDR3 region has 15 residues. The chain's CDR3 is CASSPTSGGAGELFF. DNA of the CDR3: TGTGCCAGCAGCCCTACTAGCGGGGGGGCCGGGGAGCTGTTTTTT.